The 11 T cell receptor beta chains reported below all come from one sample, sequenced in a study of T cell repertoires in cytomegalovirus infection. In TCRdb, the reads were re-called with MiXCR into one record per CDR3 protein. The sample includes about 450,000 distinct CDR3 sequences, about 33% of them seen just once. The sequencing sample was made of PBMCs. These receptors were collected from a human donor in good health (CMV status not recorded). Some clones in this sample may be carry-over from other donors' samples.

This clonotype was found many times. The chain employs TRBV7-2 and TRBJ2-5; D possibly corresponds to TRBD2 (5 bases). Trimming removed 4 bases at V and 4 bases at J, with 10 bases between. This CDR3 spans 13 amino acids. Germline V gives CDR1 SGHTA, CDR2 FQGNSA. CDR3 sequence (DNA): TGTGCCAGCAGCTCTGGACTGAGAGAGACCCAGTACTTC. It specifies CASSSGLRETQYF.

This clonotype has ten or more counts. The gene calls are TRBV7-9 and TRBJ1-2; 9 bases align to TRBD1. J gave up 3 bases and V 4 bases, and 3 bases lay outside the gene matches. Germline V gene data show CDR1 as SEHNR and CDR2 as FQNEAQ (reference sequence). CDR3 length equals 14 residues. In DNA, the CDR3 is TGTGCCAGCAGCTCCGACAGGGGGGACTATGGCTACACCTTC. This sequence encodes CASSSDRGDYGYTF.

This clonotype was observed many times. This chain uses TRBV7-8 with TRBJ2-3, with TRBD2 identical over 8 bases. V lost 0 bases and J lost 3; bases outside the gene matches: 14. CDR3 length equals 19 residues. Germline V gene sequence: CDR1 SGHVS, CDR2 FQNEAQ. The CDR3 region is CASSLARVQLGGGTDTQYF. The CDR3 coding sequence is TGTGCCAGCAGCTTAGCTAGAGTTCAATTGGGCGGGGGGACAGATACGCAGTATTTT.

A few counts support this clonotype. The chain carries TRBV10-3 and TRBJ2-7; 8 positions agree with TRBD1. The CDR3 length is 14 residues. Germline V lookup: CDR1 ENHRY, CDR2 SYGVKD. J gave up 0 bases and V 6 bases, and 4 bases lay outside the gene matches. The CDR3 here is CAIRPDRGSYEQYF. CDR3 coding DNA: TGTGCCATCAGACCCGACAGGGGCTCCTACGAGCAGTACTTC.

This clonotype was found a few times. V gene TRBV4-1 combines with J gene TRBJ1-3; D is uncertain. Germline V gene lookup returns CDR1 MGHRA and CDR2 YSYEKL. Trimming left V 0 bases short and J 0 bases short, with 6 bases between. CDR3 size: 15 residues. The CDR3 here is CASSQEAVSGNTIYF. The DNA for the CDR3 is TGCGCCAGCAGCCAAGAGGCTGTCTCTGGAAACACCATATATTTT.

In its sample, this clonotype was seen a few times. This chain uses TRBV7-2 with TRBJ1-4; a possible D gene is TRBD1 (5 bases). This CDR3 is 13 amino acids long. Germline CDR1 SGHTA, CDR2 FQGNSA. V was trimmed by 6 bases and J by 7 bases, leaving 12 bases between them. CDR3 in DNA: TGTGCCAGCAGTACAGATAGGGGTGAAAAACTGTTTTTT. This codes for CASSTDRGEKLFF. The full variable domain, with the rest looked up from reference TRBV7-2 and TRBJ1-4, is GAGVSQSPSNKVTEKGKDVELRCDPISGHTALYWYRQSLGQGLEFLIYFQGNSAPDKSGLPSDRFSAERTGGSVSTLTIQRTQQEDSAVYLCASSTDRGEKLFFGSGTQLSVL.

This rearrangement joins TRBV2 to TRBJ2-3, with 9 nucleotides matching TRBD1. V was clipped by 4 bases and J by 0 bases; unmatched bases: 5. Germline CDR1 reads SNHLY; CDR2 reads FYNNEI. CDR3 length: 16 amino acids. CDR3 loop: CASSGDRASSTDTQYF. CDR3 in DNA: TGTGCCAGCAGTGGGGACAGGGCATCTAGCACAGATACGCAGTATTTT. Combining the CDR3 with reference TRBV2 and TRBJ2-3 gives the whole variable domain EPEVTQTPSHQVTQMGQEVILRCVPISNHLYFYWYRQILGQKVEFLVSFYNNEISEKSEIFDDQFSVERPDGSNFTLKIRSTKLEDSAMYFCASSGDRASSTDTQYFGPGTRLTVL.

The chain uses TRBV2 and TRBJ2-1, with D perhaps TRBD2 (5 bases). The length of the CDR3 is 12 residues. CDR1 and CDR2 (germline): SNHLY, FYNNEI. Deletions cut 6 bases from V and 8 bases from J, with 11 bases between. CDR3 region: CASSLTKHEQFF. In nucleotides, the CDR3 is TGTGCCAGCAGCTTGACTAAACATGAGCAGTTCTTC.

This CDR3 reads CASSYYRGQGGTEAFF. The CDR3 coding sequence is TGTGCCAGCAGTTACTATCGAGGGCAGGGCGGCACTGAAGCTTTCTTT. The V call is TRBV6-2 or TRBV6-3, the J call TRBJ1-1; D may be TRBD1 (5 bases). CDR1 and CDR2 from the germline V gene are MNHEY and SVGEGT. This CDR3 comprises 16 residues. V gave up 1 base and J gave up 4 bases, with 16 bases separating them.

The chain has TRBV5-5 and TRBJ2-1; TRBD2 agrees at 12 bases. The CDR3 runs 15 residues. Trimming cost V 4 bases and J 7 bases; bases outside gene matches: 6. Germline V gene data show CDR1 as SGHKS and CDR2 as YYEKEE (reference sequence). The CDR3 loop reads CASSLVTSGGNEQFF. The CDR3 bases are TGTGCCAGCAGCCTTGTTACTAGCGGGGGGAATGAGCAGTTCTTC.

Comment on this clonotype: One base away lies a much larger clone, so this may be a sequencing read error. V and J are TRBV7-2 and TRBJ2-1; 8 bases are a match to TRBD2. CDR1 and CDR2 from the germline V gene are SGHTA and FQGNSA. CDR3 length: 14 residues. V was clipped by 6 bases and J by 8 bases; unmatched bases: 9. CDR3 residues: CASSTERGFDEQFF. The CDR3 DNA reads TGTGCCAGCAGTACTGAGCGGGGGTTCGATGAGCAGTTCTTC.